This T cell receptor (beta chain) was sequenced in a study of blood T cell repertoires in COVID-19. Across the study: Whether acute or convalescent, the COVID-19 samples came from the United States, Italy and Spain.

The assay was immunoSEQ multiplex PCR, and TCRdb's table has in-frame clones only and misses some. Counted here are 190,000 or so clones, about 87% occurring once; the ten biggest clones make up 10% to 13%. Ages ranged from roughly 18 to 100 years, with residence in 24 US areas. Participants had their cohort set by participant-reported clinical history. The source of this sequence is a man aged 18 to 29 with acute COVID-19. Source material: PBMCs or T cells enriched from blood (not recorded which).

In DNA, the CDR3 is TGCGCCAGCAGCCCCGGGGCTAGCGGGAGTAAGGAGACCCAGTACTTC. This codes for CASSPGASGSKETQYF. The chain couples TRBV5-1 to TRBJ2-5, with 10 bases matching TRBD2. Per germline, CDR1 SGHRS and CDR2 YFSETQ. This CDR3 region has 16 residues. Trimming at V came to 4 bases and at J to 5 bases, leaving 11 bases not matched to a gene. Together with reference TRBV5-1 and TRBJ2-5, the CDR3 gives the full variable domain: KAGVTQTPRYLIKTRGQQVTLSCSPISGHRSVSWYQQTPGQGLQFLFEYFSETQRNKGNFPGRFSGRQFSNSRSEMNVSTLELGDSALYLCASSPGASGSKETQYFGPGTRLLVL.